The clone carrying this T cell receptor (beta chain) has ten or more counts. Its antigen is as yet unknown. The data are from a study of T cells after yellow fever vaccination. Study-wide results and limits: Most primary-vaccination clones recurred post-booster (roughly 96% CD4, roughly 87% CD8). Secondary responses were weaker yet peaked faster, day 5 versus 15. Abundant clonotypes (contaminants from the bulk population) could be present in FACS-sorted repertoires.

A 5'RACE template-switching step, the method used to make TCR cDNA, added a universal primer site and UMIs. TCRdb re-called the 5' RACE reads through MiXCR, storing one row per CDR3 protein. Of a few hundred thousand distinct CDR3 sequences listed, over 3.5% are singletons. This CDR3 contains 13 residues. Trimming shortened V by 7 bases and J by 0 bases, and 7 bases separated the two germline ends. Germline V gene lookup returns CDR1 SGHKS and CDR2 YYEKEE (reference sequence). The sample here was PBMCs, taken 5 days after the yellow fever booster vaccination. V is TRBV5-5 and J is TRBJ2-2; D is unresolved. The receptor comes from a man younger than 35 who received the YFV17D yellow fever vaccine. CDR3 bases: TGTGCCAGCGAGGCCCCGAACACCGGGGAGCTGTTTTTT. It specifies CASEAPNTGELFF.